Listed below are T cell receptor beta chains from one sample, sequenced in a study of blood T cells in healthy people across ages. One entry per CDR3 protein, called by TCRdb with MiXCR from the 5' RACE reads. This repertoire shows around 600,000 distinct CDR3 sequences, 40% to 55% found once; its top ten account for roughly 24%. The sequenced material came from blood. Receptors originate from a man older than 75 in good health. The CDR3 runs from the conserved cysteine through the conserved F or W. The D gene is left open where the match is weak. Expanded clones are given a class, and other clones once, few, many or no size at all.

V gene	J gene	D gene	clone size	CDR3 DNA	CDR3 protein
TRBV7-2	TRBJ2-3	TRBD2	NA	TGTGCCAGCAGCTCCGGGACTAGCTCAGGGACTACGCAGTATTTT	CASSSGTSSGTTQYF
TRBV7-9	TRBJ2-3	TRBD1	NA	TGTGCCAGCAGCCCCCTACCCGGGACAGGGGGCACAGATACGCAGTATTTT	CASSPLPGTGGTDTQYF
TRBV4-1	TRBJ2-3	NA	few	TGCGCCAGCATGGCGGGCCGCACAGATACGCAGTATTTT	CASMAGRTDTQYF
TRBV6-6	TRBJ2-1	TRBD2	many	TGTGCCAGCAGTCCTAGCGGGAGCTCCTACAATGAGCAGTTCTTC	CASSPSGSSYNEQFF
TRBV5-1	TRBJ1-2	NA	NA	TGCGCCAGCGCCCAGGGGTACTATGGCTACACCTTC	CASAQGYYGYTF
TRBV20-1	TRBJ2-1	NA	NA	TGCAGTGCTAGAGCCAATACGCTGTCAGCTTCCAATGAGCAGTTCTTC	CSARANTLSASNEQFF
TRBV19	TRBJ2-7	NA	NA	TGTGCCAGTAGTATTAGCGAATCCTACGAGCAGTACTTC	CASSISESYEQYF
TRBV7-9	TRBJ2-1	NA	NA	TGTGCCAGCAGCTTTAGCCGGAGCTCCTACAATGAGCAGTTCTTC	CASSFSRSSYNEQFF
TRBV4-2	TRBJ2-7	NA	NA	TGTGCCAGCAGCCAAGGATTACAGACGTACGAGCAGTACTTC	CASSQGLQTYEQYF
TRBV13	TRBJ2-5	NA	few	TGTGCCAGCAGCTTCGGTGTAGAGACCCAGTACTTC	CASSFGVETQYF
TRBV9	TRBJ2-1	NA	NA	TGTGCCAGCAGCGTAGCGGGAGTTTGGGAGCAGTTCTTC	CASSVAGVWEQFF
TRBV10-3	TRBJ1-6	NA	few	TGTGCCATCAGTGAGTCCATGGCAGCCAAGGGGGTTTATAATTCACCCCTCCACTTT	CAISESMAAKGVYNSPLHF
TRBV29-1	TRBJ2-4	NA	NA	TGCAGCGTTGAGGATCACCGGGGCCCCCGGGACATTCAGTACTTC	CSVEDHRGPRDIQYF
TRBV5-1	TRBJ1-1	TRBD1	few	TGCGCCAGCAGCTACGACAGGGTGAACACTGAAGCTTTCTTT	CASSYDRVNTEAFF
TRBV4-3	TRBJ1-4	NA	NA	TGCGCCAGCAGCCGCGAGCCTGGCGGACCAGAGAGTGAAAAACTGTTTTTT	CASSREPGGPESEKLFF
TRBV9	TRBJ2-4	TRBD2	NA	TGTGCCAGCAGCCCAAACTGGGGGAGGGGAGCCAAAAACATTCAGTACTTC	CASSPNWGRGAKNIQYF
TRBV13	TRBJ1-6	TRBD1	NA	TGTGCCAGCAGTTTAGACAGGGTTAGCAATTCACCCCTCCACTTT	CASSLDRVSNSPLHF
TRBV4-1	TRBJ2-1	TRBD2	NA	TGCGCCAGCAACCAAGTGAGTCTAGCGGTGAGCTCCTACAATGAGCAGTTCTTC	CASNQVSLAVSSYNEQFF
TRBV9	TRBJ2-1	NA	NA	TGTGCCAGCAGCGTAGGAGGGCAGAATGATCTTTACAATGAGCAGTTCTTC	CASSVGGQNDLYNEQFF
TRBV4-3	TRBJ2-1	TRBD2	NA	TGCGCCAGCAGCCAAGGACTAGCGTATATCAATGAGCAGTTCTTC	CASSQGLAYINEQFF
TRBV7-9	TRBJ2-1	TRBD2	many	TGTGCCAGCAGCTTAGCGGTTAGCGGGAGGCCCCATGAGCAGTTCTTC	CASSLAVSGRPHEQFF
TRBV5-6	TRBJ1-2	NA	NA	TGTGCCAGCAGCTTCCGGCAGAGGGTGGGAACTAAGGGCTACACCTTC	CASSFRQRVGTKGYTF
TRBV6-5	TRBJ2-4	NA	NA	TGTGCCAGCAGTGATCGGGGTATTAGCGGCATTCAGTACTTC	CASSDRGISGIQYF
TRBV29-1	TRBJ2-7	NA	few	TGCAGCGTAGAAACTAGGACCAGCTCCTGCGAGCAGTACTTC	CSVETRTSSCEQYF
TRBV7-2	TRBJ1-1	NA	few	TGTGCCAGCAGGGCTAGGGCCCTGAACACTGAAGCTTTCTTT	CASRARALNTEAFF
TRBV20-1	TRBJ2-3	TRBD2	few	TGCAGTGCTAGAGGGACTAGCGGTTACACAGATACGCAGTATTTT	CSARGTSGYTDTQYF
TRBV7-2	TRBJ2-3	TRBD2	few	TGTGCCGAGCGGGAGGGCCGGTCAGATACGCAGTATTTT	CAEREGRSDTQYF
TRBV20-1	TRBJ2-1	TRBD2	NA	TGCAGTGCTCTAAGCGGGGGGCCCTTGAATGAGCAGTTCTTC	CSALSGGPLNEQFF
TRBV4-3	TRBJ2-1	NA	NA	TGCGCCAGCAGCCAAGTGGCCTCAGCGGTCTCCTACAATGAGCAGTTCTTC	CASSQVASAVSYNEQFF
TRBV7-9	TRBJ2-1	NA	NA	TGTGCCAGTGGGAGAGGGGCGTACAATGAGCAGTTCTTC	CASGRGAYNEQFF
TRBV4-3	TRBJ1-6	TRBD1	few	TGCGCCAGCAGCCAGGCGGGACAGGGGATGAATTCACCCCTCCACTTT	CASSQAGQGMNSPLHF
TRBV7-9	TRBJ2-7	NA	few	TGTGCCAGCAGTGACCTGTTTGGGGTCCACGAGCAGTACTTC	CASSDLFGVHEQYF
TRBV20-1	TRBJ2-2	TRBD1	NA	TGCAGTGCTTCGACAGGGGGCATTAACACCGGGGAGCTGTTTTTT	CSASTGGINTGELFF
TRBV3-1	TRBJ2-6	NA	NA	TGTGCCAGCAGCCAGACCGGATACTCTGGGGCCAACGTCCTGACTTTC	CASSQTGYSGANVLTF
TRBV20-1	TRBJ1-2	NA	once	TGCAGTGCTAGAGATGGGGTGCGCGATGGCTACACCTTC	CSARDGVRDGYTF
TRBV5-1	TRBJ2-5	NA	NA	TGCGCCAGCAGCACGACCCTTCAAGAGACCCAGTACTTC	CASSTTLQETQYF
TRBV3-1	TRBJ2-7	TRBD1	NA	TGTGCCAGCAAGGACAGGAGTACCTACGAGCAGTACTTC	CASKDRSTYEQYF
TRBV6-6	TRBJ2-5	NA	many	TGTGCCAGCAGTTACCCCCAGGGATTACAAGAGACCCAGTACTTC	CASSYPQGLQETQYF
TRBV13	TRBJ2-3	NA	NA	TGTGCCAGCAGCACCTTTGAGGCAGATACGCAGTATTTT	CASSTFEADTQYF
TRBV10-3	TRBJ2-5	TRBD2	NA	TGTGCCATCAGTGAGTCGGCGGGAGGCCGGACCCAGTACTTC	CAISESAGGRTQYF
TRBV4-3	TRBJ1-5	TRBD1	NA	TGCGCCAGCAGCCTGGACAGGGTCGCGAATCAGCCCCAGCATTTT	CASSLDRVANQPQHF
TRBV20-1	TRBJ1-3	NA	NA	TGCAGTGCTAGAGCACTCCCGGCGGGAAACACCATATATTTT	CSARALPAGNTIYF
TRBV28	TRBJ2-7	NA	NA	TGTGCCAGCACTCCAGACAGGACGATATCCTACGAGCAGTACTTC	CASTPDRTISYEQYF
TRBV5-6	TRBJ2-7	NA	NA	TGTGCCAGCAGCTTCTCAACTAAGTTTTCCTACGAGCAGTACTTC	CASSFSTKFSYEQYF
TRBV11-2	TRBJ2-3	TRBD2	NA	TGTGCCAGCAGCTTCCCCCCTGCCGGGACTAGCGGGGGAACAGATACGCAGTATTTT	CASSFPPAGTSGGTDTQYF